The 25 T cell receptor beta chains in this list originate from one sample, sequenced in a study of shared clonotypes between healthy human individuals. Sequenced by immunoSEQ multiplex PCR; TCRdb stores in-frame clones only, minus some. The profile covers 550,000 to 800,000 clones, with approximately 74% appearing a single time and less than 2% taken by the ten largest. Sequences were obtained from memory CD4+ T cells sorted from blood. The subset here: CD45RA-negative fraction. These receptor sequences come from a young woman in good health.

The genes are TRBV27 and TRBJ1-1; D possibly corresponds to TRBD1 (5 bases). Germline V CDR1 and CDR2: MNHEY, SMNVEV (reference sequence). With 8 bases removed from V and 0 bases from J, the gap between germline ends came to 16 bases. The CDR3 has 15 residues. This chain's CDR3 is CASRGLGFMNTEAFF. Here the CDR3 DNA reads TGTGCCAGCCGGGGCCTTGGGTTCATGAACACTGAAGCTTTCTTT.

On this clone: This could be a read error, since a much larger clone is one nucleotide away. The chain recombines TRBV6-4 with TRBJ2-3; 9 bases fit TRBD1. Trimming cost V 2 bases and J 0 bases; bases outside gene matches: 0. This CDR3 is 15 amino acids long. Germline CDR1 and CDR2: MRHNA and SNTAGT. Written as DNA, the CDR3 is TGTGCCAGCAGTGACGGGACAGGGAGCACAGATACGCAGTATTTT. It translates to CASSDGTGSTDTQYF.

The V and J genes are TRBV6-5 and TRBJ1-2; no clear D gene. V lost 0 bases, J lost 8 bases, and 10 bases lay in between. This CDR3 comprises 13 residues. Germline assignment: CDR1 MNHEY and CDR2 SVGAGI. The chain's CDR3 is CASSYSSTGGYTF. CDR3 nucleotides: TGTGCCAGCAGTTACTCTTCTACTGGCGGCTACACCTTC.

The J gene is TRBJ2-1, the V gene TRBV28; no firm D call. Trimming left V 6 bases short and J 2 bases short, with 14 bases between. CDR1 MDHEN and CDR2 SYDVKM come from the germline V gene. This CDR3 comprises 15 residues. As DNA, the CDR3 is TGTGCCAGCAGCCGAATCGATTTGACCTACAATGAGCAGTTCTTC. Translation: CASSRIDLTYNEQFF.

This clone was counted ten times or more. The chain combines TRBV2 with TRBJ1-1; 7 bases align to TRBD1. Germline-derived CDR1 and CDR2 are SNHLY and FYNNEI. The CDR3 loop spans 15 amino acids. The V segment lost 5 bases and the J segment 4 bases; nucleotides outside the gene matches: 10. In nucleotides, the CDR3 is TGTGCCAGCAGTCCGATGGGGACAGCCGGCACTGAAGCTTTCTTT. Residues: CASSPMGTAGTEAFF.

The chain combines TRBV7-8 with TRBJ1-5; D might be TRBD1 (5 bases). V lost 1 base, J lost 3 bases, and 10 bases lay in between. The CDR3 length is 15 residues. CDR1 is SGHVS, CDR2 FQNEAQ, per germline. The CDR3, as DNA: TGTGCCAGCAGCTTAGGAGACAGCCTCAATCAGCCCCAGCATTTT. Translated, it gives CASSLGDSLNQPQHF.

The table lists this clone with a count of one. This rearrangement joins TRBV27 to TRBJ2-7; D perhaps matches TRBD1 (6 bases). V shed 6 bases and J shed 0 bases, with 15 bases lying between them. CDR3 length: 15 amino acids. The germline V gene encodes CDR1 MNHEY and CDR2 SMNVEV (reference sequence). CDR3 bases: TGTGCCAGCAGCCATCAGGGGCGTCACTCCTACGAGCAGTACTTC. Translation gives CASSHQGRHSYEQYF.

The rearrangement links TRBV5-1 to TRBJ1-1, with unresolved D. V lost 0 bases and J lost 5, with 8 bases in between. Germline lookup yields CDR1 SGHRS and CDR2 YFSETQ. The CDR3 has 13 amino acids. Here the CDR3 DNA reads TGCGCCAGCAGCTTGGCCGAAGTGACTGAAGCTTTCTTT. Its protein is CASSLAEVTEAFF.

This chain joins TRBV28 and TRBJ2-1; D not resolved. Germline loops: CDR1 MDHEN, CDR2 SYDVKM. V lost 6 bases and J 7 bases, leaving 10 bases between the germline ends. The CDR3 totals 12 residues. For the CDR3, the DNA is TGTGCCAGCAGCCGCGGATGGAATGAGCAGTTCTTC. Amino acids: CASSRGWNEQFF. Full variable domain (remainder filled in from reference TRBV28 and TRBJ2-1): DVKVTQSSRYLVKRTGEKVFLECVQDMDHENMFWYRQDPGLGLRLIYFSYDVKMKEKGDIPEGYSVSREKKERFSLILESASTNQTSMYLCASSRGWNEQFFGPGTRLTVL.

The rearrangement links TRBV4-2 to TRBJ2-7, with 7 bases matching TRBD1. Germline V CDR1 and CDR2: LGHNA, YNFKEQ. Germline trimming cut 1 base from V and 2 bases from J; bases unmatched to any gene: 5. The CDR3 spans 15 residues. CDR3 loop: CASSQAGQYPYEQYF. DNA of the CDR3: TGTGCCAGCAGCCAAGCGGGACAGTACCCCTACGAGCAGTACTTC.

This CDR3 reads CASSSYETGEKLFF. Written as DNA, the CDR3 is TGTGCCAGCAGTAGTTACGAAACGGGTGAAAAACTGTTTTTT. This chain joins TRBV7-8 and TRBJ1-4, with D unclear. The ends were cut back, 6 bases at V and 7 bases at J, with 15 bases in the middle. This CDR3 has 14 residues. In germline, CDR1 is SGHVS, CDR2 FQNEAQ.

The J gene is TRBJ2-1, the V gene TRBV6-6; TRBD2 agrees at 8 bases. From germline, CDR1 is MNHNY and CDR2 SVGAGI (reference sequence). The CDR3 loop spans 16 amino acids. The V and J ends lost 2 bases and 4 bases, in that order; junction bases with no gene match: 7. Here the CDR3 DNA reads TGTGCCAGCAGTTACCCTCGGACTAGCTCGTACAATGAGCAGTTCTTC. Residues: CASSYPRTSSYNEQFF.

This clone was counted only a few times. The chain carries TRBV10-2 and TRBJ2-2; possibly TRBD2 for D (6 bases). With 3 bases removed from V and 4 bases from J, the gap between germline ends came to 12 bases. Germline CDR1 and CDR2: WSHSY and SAAADI. The CDR3 is 15 residues long. CDR3 coding DNA: TGCGCCAGCAGTGACCTCCAGGGAGGCACCGGGGAGCTGTTTTTT. This encodes CASSDLQGGTGELFF.

The chain joins TRBV2 to TRBJ1-5; 7 nucleotides line up with TRBD1. There are 14 residues in the CDR3. J was trimmed by 4 bases and V by 5 bases; bases with no gene match: 5. Germline CDR1 and CDR2: SNHLY and FYNNEI. The CDR3 DNA is TGTGCCAGCAGTCCGGGACAGCTAAATCAGCCCCAGCATTTT. It specifies CASSPGQLNQPQHF. The full variable domain, in which reference TRBV2 and TRBJ1-5 provide the parts outside the CDR3, is EPEVTQTPSHQVTQMGQEVILRCVPISNHLYFYWYRQILGQKVEFLVSFYNNEISEKSEIFDDQFSVERPDGSNFTLKIRSTKLEDSAMYFCASSPGQLNQPQHFGDGTRLSIL.

This clone was counted between two and nine times. The chain uses TRBV28 and TRBJ1-5; D remains unclear. The germline CDR1 and CDR2 sequences are MDHEN and SYDVKM. This CDR3 spans 15 amino acids. V was pared by 3 bases and J by 3 bases, with 12 bases between. The CDR3 here is CASSLAGSYNQPQHF. For the CDR3, the DNA is TGTGCCAGCAGTTTGGCAGGCAGTTACAATCAGCCCCAGCATTTT.

This clone was observed a handful of times. V gene TRBV19 combines with J gene TRBJ2-6, with D perhaps matching TRBD1 (5 bases). The length of the CDR3 is 16 residues. Trimming pared 5 bases from V and 4 bases from J, leaving 15 bases between. Germline V gene lookup returns CDR1 LNHDA and CDR2 SQIVND (reference sequence). The CDR3 protein is CASSSQGTLGANVLTF. CDR3 coding DNA: TGTGCCAGTAGTTCCCAGGGTACCCTCGGGGCCAACGTCCTGACTTTC. Supplemented by reference TRBV19 and TRBJ2-6, the full variable domain reads DGGITQSPKYLFRKEGQNVTLSCEQNLNHDAMYWYRQDPGQGLRLIYYSQIVNDFQKGDIAEGYSVSREKKESFPLTVTSAQKNPTAFYLCASSSQGTLGANVLTFGAGSRLTVL.

Here the CDR3 reads CASSPTDYNEQFF. The DNA of the CDR3 is TGCGCCAGCAGCCCGACGGATTACAATGAGCAGTTCTTC. This chain links TRBV5-1 with TRBJ2-1, with D unclear. The germline V gene has CDR1 SGHRS and CDR2 YFSETQ. The germline V and J ends were trimmed by 4 bases and 4 bases, with 9 bases remaining between them. The CDR3 is made up of 13 amino acids.

As concerns this clone: At the DNA level, this CDR3 is encoded by other sequences in the same sample as well. The chain uses TRBV6-6 and TRBJ2-7; 8 nucleotides align to TRBD2. V lost 6 bases, J lost 0 bases, and 4 bases stayed unmatched. Germline CDR1 MNHNY, CDR2 SVGAGI (reference sequence). The CDR3 loop spans 14 amino acids. CDR3 in DNA: TGTGCCAGCAGGAGACTAGCGAGCTCCTACGAGCAGTACTTC. This gives the protein CASRRLASSYEQYF.

The chain joins TRBV10-3 to TRBJ2-7, with D perhaps TRBD1 (5 bases). Per germline, CDR1 ENHRY and CDR2 SYGVKD. V lost 6 bases to trimming and J lost 3 bases, with 12 bases between them. CDR3 length equals 13 residues. The CDR3 region is CAIRTDSNYEQYF. Here the CDR3 DNA reads TGTGCCATCAGGACTGACAGCAACTACGAGCAGTACTTC.

V gene TRBV6-1 combines with J gene TRBJ2-1, with TRBD2 identical over 9 bases. Losses at the gene ends were 2 bases for V and 3 bases for J; bases not matched to a gene: 11. The CDR3 sequence is 18 residues long. Germline lookup yields CDR1 MNHNS and CDR2 SASEGT. The CDR3 DNA reads as TGTGCCAGCAGTGAACAGTTAATAGGTAGCGGGGGCTACAATGAGCAGTTCTTC. This sequence encodes CASSEQLIGSGGYNEQFF.

This clone was seen a few times. The rearrangement uses TRBV27 and TRBJ1-2; TRBD1 matches 8 bases. Per germline, CDR1 MNHEY and CDR2 SMNVEV (reference sequence). Trimming cost V 5 bases and J 0 bases; bases outside gene matches: 8. The CDR3 runs to 16 residues. The CDR3 sequence: CASSPDRGQANYGYTF. The CDR3 DNA reads as TGTGCCAGCAGTCCCGACAGGGGACAAGCTAACTATGGCTACACCTTC.

In its sample, this clone was seen once. The genes are TRBV7-9 and TRBJ1-2; 9 nucleotides line up with TRBD1. The J segment lost 7 bases and the V segment lost 4 bases, leaving 7 bases of the junction unmatched. The germline CDR1 and CDR2 sequences are SEHNR and FQNEAQ (reference sequence). The CDR3 has 14 residues. The DNA for the CDR3 is TGTGCCAGCAGCTCGACAGGGGGTTCAGGTGGCTACACCTTC. Translated: CASSSTGGSGGYTF.

The J gene is TRBJ1-1, the V gene TRBV28; D remains ambiguous. This CDR3 comprises 16 residues. The V end lost 3 bases, the J end lost 1 base, and 15 bases lay between the germline ends. Germline loops: CDR1 MDHEN, CDR2 SYDVKM. Here the CDR3 reads CASSLDAKEWNTEAFF. DNA of the CDR3: TGTGCCAGCAGTTTGGATGCCAAGGAATGGAACACTGAAGCTTTCTTT.

This chain connects TRBV15 to TRBJ2-5; D call uncertain. Germline CDR1 is LNHNV and CDR2 is YYDKDF (reference sequence). Trimming cost V 0 bases and J 5 bases, with 10 bases left between them. The length of the CDR3 is 14 residues. CDR3 region: CATSRDYHLETQYF. The CDR3 bases are TGTGCCACCAGCAGAGATTATCATCTGGAGACCCAGTACTTC.

The sample holds one count of this clone. This chain connects TRBV5-4 to TRBJ2-5, with no clear D. V was shortened by 4 bases and J by 2 bases, with 15 bases between the two germline ends. The CDR3 contains 15 residues. From germline, CDR1 is SGHNT and CDR2 YYREEE (reference sequence). CDR3 DNA sequence: TGTGCCAGCAGCCTGAACGGTGGGCTTCAAGAGACCCAGTACTTC. This gives the protein CASSLNGGLQETQYF. The full variable domain, completed using reference TRBV5-4 and TRBJ2-5, is ETGVTQSPTHLIKTRGQQVTLRCSSQSGHNTVSWYQQALGQGPQFIFQYYREEENGRGNFPPRFSGLQFPNYSSELNVNALELDDSALYLCASSLNGGLQETQYFGPGTRLLVL.